One and the same sample provided the 30 T cell receptor beta chains below, sequenced in a study of CD8+ T cells in alopecia areata. As for treatment: oral pan-JAK inhibitor, 5-10 mg twice daily. cDNA serving as the sequencing template came from extracted, reverse transcribed RNA. Produced via immunoSEQ multiplex PCR; TCRdb's table is partial and in-frame only. Of about 200,000 clones listed, more than 30% are singletons. The sample in question was CD4+ T cells sorted from blood, obtained between weeks 30 and 35, from a patient treated with tofacitinib. The receptor source for this set is a human donor with alopecia areata.

V gene TRBV27 combines with J gene TRBJ2-5, with unresolved D. Germline values: CDR1 MNHEY, CDR2 SMNVEV (reference sequence). The CDR3 length is 11 residues. V dropped 1 base and J dropped 5 bases, with 2 bases sitting between them. The CDR3 sequence is CASSLLETQYF. The CDR3 DNA follows: TGTGCCAGCAGTTTATTGGAGACCCAGTACTTC.

About this clone: The identical CDR3 is also encoded by other nucleotide sequences in the sample. The chain couples TRBV4-2 to TRBJ1-2; unclear D gene. Trimming removed 1 base from V and 4 bases from J, with 10 bases in between. CDR1 is LGHNA and CDR2 is YNFKEQ in the germline V gene. The CDR3 has 14 residues. The CDR3 reads CASSQGEGTYGYTF. CDR3 coding DNA: TGTGCCAGCAGCCAAGGGGAGGGAACCTATGGCTACACCTTC.

A few counts support this clone. The chain has TRBV23-1 and TRBJ2-7; D gene unclear. TRBV23-1 is designated an ORF whose function remains uncertain. The CDR3 covers 16 residues. Deletions cut 3 bases from V and 7 bases from J, with 22 bases between. The CDR3 DNA follows: TGCGCCAGCAGTCACCGGGCATCCCCCTCTTCGTGTGAGCAGTACTTC. Protein sequence: CASSHRASPSSCEQYF.

Here the CDR3 reads CASSQEASGRAGELFF. In DNA form, the CDR3 reads TGTGCCAGCAGCCAAGAGGCTTCCGGGCGGGCCGGGGAGCTGTTTTTT. The rearrangement joins TRBV4-2 to TRBJ2-2, with D tentatively TRBD2 (5 bases). CDR1 LGHNA and CDR2 YNFKEQ come from the germline V gene. V was pared by 0 bases and J by 6 bases, with 14 bases between. The CDR3 runs to 16 residues.

There are a few counts of this clone. J is TRBJ2-3 and V is TRBV10-2, with D unresolved. From germline, CDR1 is WSHSY and CDR2 SAAADI. V was pared by 6 bases and J by 6 bases, with 7 bases between. The CDR3 runs 11 residues. CDR3 residues: CASRKSDTQYF. DNA of the CDR3: TGCGCCAGCAGAAAGTCGGATACGCAGTATTTT.

Many counts were recorded for this clone. CDR3 nucleotide sequence: TGCGCCAGCATCCTGAGGGAGGACAATCAGCCCCAGCATTTT. Translating it yields CASILREDNQPQHF. V gene TRBV23-1 combines with J gene TRBJ1-5; D gene unclear. TRBV23-1 is sorted into the ORF group, with uncertain function. Trimming took off 7 bases at V and 3 bases at J, with 13 bases between the two ends. The length of the CDR3 is 14 residues.

This clone turned up a few times. Different DNA sequences within this sample yield the same CDR3. The V call is TRBV5-6, the J call TRBJ2-7; D not certain. CDR3 length: 13 residues. Germline V gives CDR1 SGHDT, CDR2 YYEEEE. Trimming took off 2 bases at V and 2 bases at J, with 8 bases between the two ends. CDR3 nucleotides: TGTGCCAGCAGCTTCTCGAGTACCTACGAGCAGTACTTC. This sequence encodes CASSFSSTYEQYF.

This clone was seen a handful of times. The chain recombines TRBV29-1 with TRBJ2-2; 9 bases align to TRBD1. CDR1 SQVTM and CDR2 ANQGSEA come from the germline V gene. The trim removed 7 bases at V and 3 bases at J, leaving 3 bases unmatched. The CDR3 covers 13 residues. CDR3 protein: CSAWTGDTGELFF. The CDR3 DNA sequence: TGCAGCGCTTGGACAGGGGACACCGGGGAGCTGTTTTTT.

In nucleotides, the CDR3 is TGTGCCAGCAGTTACGTAGGGAGCGCCTACGAGCAGTACTTC. Translating gives CASSYVGSAYEQYF. This chain uses TRBV6-5 with TRBJ2-7; weak D call: TRBD2 (5 bases). Germline values: CDR1 MNHEY, CDR2 SVGAGI. The CDR3 extends over 14 amino acids. Trimming left V 2 bases short and J 2 bases short, with 10 bases between.

This sequence joins TRBV29-1 and TRBJ2-1; a possible D gene is TRBD1 (5 bases). With 7 bases removed from V and 0 bases from J, the gap between germline ends came to 13 bases. Germline CDR1 is SQVTM and CDR2 is ANQGSEA. The CDR3 is 14 amino acids. The CDR3 loop is CSAVGRDSYNEQFF. As DNA, the CDR3 is TGCAGCGCAGTAGGCAGGGACTCCTACAATGAGCAGTTCTTC.

This chain links TRBV2 with TRBJ2-7; D might be TRBD1 (6 bases). The germline gives CDR1 SNHLY, CDR2 FYNNEI. The CDR3 extends over 14 amino acids. Trimming left V 6 bases short and J 3 bases short, with 15 bases between. CDR3 coding DNA: TGTGCCAGCAGAGGGGACAAGGTTGGCTACGAGCAGTACTTC. It translates to CASRGDKVGYEQYF.

This chain connects TRBV5-4 to TRBJ2-3, with 8 bases matching TRBD2. This CDR3 contains 15 residues. Germline values: CDR1 SGHNT, CDR2 YYREEE (reference sequence). With 4 bases clipped from V and 6 bases from J, the junction kept 10 bases outside the gene matches. CDR3 DNA: TGTGCCAGCAGCCCCACCGGGACTAGATACGATACGCAGTATTTT. It encodes CASSPTGTRYDTQYF.

This clone was counted only a few times. This rearrangement joins TRBV15 to TRBJ2-7; 9 positions agree with TRBD1. J gave up 1 base and V 0 bases, and 10 bases lay outside the gene matches. This CDR3 contains 18 residues. The V gene's germline CDR1 is LNHNV and CDR2 YYDKDF (reference sequence). This CDR3 reads CATSRDFRVGTGSYEQYF. The CDR3 nucleotides read TGTGCCACCAGCAGAGATTTTCGGGTAGGGACAGGGTCCTACGAGCAGTACTTC. Complete variable domain (other parts from reference TRBV15 and TRBJ2-7): DAMVIQNPRYQVTQFGKPVTLSCSQTLNHNVMYWYQQKSSQAPKLLFHYYDKDFNNEADTPDNFQSRRPNTSFCFLDIRSPGLGDTAMYLCATSRDFRVGTGSYEQYFGPGTRLTVT.

This clone was observed a few times. The V call is TRBV7-9, the J call TRBJ2-7; TRBD1 or TRBD2 may be the D gene (5 bases each). The V end lost 4 bases, the J end lost 6 bases, and 16 bases lay between the germline ends. Germline-derived CDR1 and CDR2 are SEHNR and FQNEAQ (reference sequence). The CDR3 has 14 residues. This CDR3 reads CASSYRDAGGEQYF. The CDR3 coding sequence is TGTGCCAGCAGCTACCGGGACGCTGGGGGCGAGCAGTACTTC.

V gene TRBV15 combines with J gene TRBJ2-1; 9 bases are a match to TRBD2. Germline trimming cut 4 bases from V and 8 bases from J; bases unmatched to any gene: 9. Germline V gene lookup returns CDR1 LNHNV and CDR2 YYDKDF (reference sequence). This CDR3 is 15 amino acids long. The CDR3, as DNA: TGTGCCACCAGCATCGCAGCGGGGGGCAGGCATGAGCAGTTCTTC. Its protein product is CATSIAAGGRHEQFF.

This clone was seen only a few times. V gene TRBV19 combines with J gene TRBJ1-4; TRBD1 matches 11 bases. This CDR3 has 15 residues. CDR1 is LNHDA, CDR2 SQIVND, per germline (reference sequence). V was pared by 4 bases and J by 7 bases, with 5 bases of the junction left unmatched. The CDR3 coding sequence is TGTGCCAGTAGTAACGGGGACAGGGGGACTGAAAAACTGTTTTTT. Protein sequence: CASSNGDRGTEKLFF.

This clone has a handful of counts. V is TRBV7-9 and J is TRBJ1-2; perhaps TRBD1 as D (6 bases). CDR1 SEHNR and CDR2 FQNEAQ come from the germline V gene (reference sequence). With 3 bases removed from V and 3 bases from J, the gap between germline ends came to 11 bases. This CDR3 contains 14 residues. Written as DNA, the CDR3 is TGTGCCAGCAGCTTTGGGCAGGGGTACTATGGCTACACCTTC. Protein product: CASSFGQGYYGYTF.

This chain links TRBV6-1 with TRBJ2-1, with 8 bases that match TRBD2. Germline V CDR1 and CDR2: MNHNS, SASEGT. The CDR3 is 15 amino acids. With V trimmed by 6 bases and J by 4 bases, 8 bases remained unmatched. As DNA, the CDR3 is TGTGCCAGCAGGGAAACGGGGGGGCTATACAATGAGCAGTTCTTC. It codes for CASRETGGLYNEQFF.

This chain uses TRBV15 with TRBJ1-4; 9 bases align to TRBD1. V trimming: 5 bases; J trimming: 5 bases; junction bases outside the gene matches: 6. This CDR3 comprises 15 residues. Germline loops: CDR1 LNHNV, CDR2 YYDKDF (reference sequence). CDR3 DNA sequence: TGTGCCACCAGCGGATGGGACAGGGAAAATGAAAAACTGTTTTTT. The encoded protein is CATSGWDRENEKLFF. The full variable domain, its missing parts supplied by reference TRBV15 and TRBJ1-4, is DAMVIQNPRYQVTQFGKPVTLSCSQTLNHNVMYWYQQKSSQAPKLLFHYYDKDFNNEADTPDNFQSRRPNTSFCFLDIRSPGLGDTAMYLCATSGWDRENEKLFFGSGTQLSVL.

The DNA of the CDR3 is TGTGCCAGCTCACCACCTGGCCCCAGCAATCAGCCCCAGCATTTT. Protein: CASSPPGPSNQPQHF. The V call is TRBV18, the J call TRBJ1-5; D is ambiguous. The CDR3 contains 15 residues. From germline, CDR1 is KGHSH and CDR2 LQKENI. Trimming took off 0 bases at V and 1 base at J, with 7 bases between the two ends.

The rearrangement links TRBV18 to TRBJ2-6; maybe TRBD1 (6 bases). Looked up from germline, CDR1 is KGHSH and CDR2 is LQKENI. V was trimmed by 5 bases and J by 2 bases, leaving 10 bases between them. The CDR3 is 15 amino acids. CDR3 amino acids: CASSSQGPGANVLTF. In DNA, the CDR3 is TGTGCCAGCTCATCTCAGGGGCCTGGGGCCAACGTCCTGACTTTC.

V gene TRBV2 combines with J gene TRBJ1-3; 8 bases line up with TRBD1. V lost 6 bases and J lost 2; bases outside the gene matches: 6. Germline values: CDR1 SNHLY, CDR2 FYNNEI. The CDR3 runs to 15 residues. The CDR3 reads CASRAGTGPGNTIYF. The CDR3 DNA reads TGTGCCAGCAGGGCCGGGACAGGACCTGGAAACACCATATATTTT.

This rearrangement joins TRBV29-1 to TRBJ2-1, with a tentative D call TRBD2 (6 bases). The V gene's germline CDR1 is SQVTM and CDR2 ANQGSEA. The CDR3 extends over 12 amino acids. Trimming removed 7 bases at V and 5 bases at J, with 12 bases between. CDR3 loop: CSAERVDNEQFF. The CDR3 DNA is TGCAGCGCCGAGCGGGTAGACAATGAGCAGTTCTTC.

The CDR3: CAWSEAGRPYGYTF. For the CDR3, the DNA is TGTGCCTGGAGTGAGGCGGGGCGTCCCTATGGCTACACCTTC. The chain couples TRBV30 to TRBJ1-2, with D possibly being TRBD1 (5 bases). The CDR3 extends over 14 amino acids. In germline, CDR1 is GTSNPN, CDR2 SVGIG (reference sequence). V was trimmed by 1 base and J by 4 bases, leaving 13 bases between them.

This clone occurred a few times. The rearrangement joins TRBV7-9 to TRBJ1-5, with 8 bases lining up with TRBD1. In germline, CDR1 is SEHNR, CDR2 FQNEAQ (reference sequence). The CDR3 length is 17 residues. V dropped 4 bases and J dropped 3; count of bases not matched to a gene: 11. This chain's CDR3 is CASSSVWGTGPNQPQHF. The CDR3 DNA reads as TGTGCCAGCAGCTCCGTATGGGGGACAGGACCCAATCAGCCCCAGCATTTT.

The chain recombines TRBV27 with TRBJ2-7; 8 positions match TRBD1. The CDR3 spans 14 residues. V lost 6 bases, J lost 6 bases, and 10 bases stayed unmatched. CDR1 and CDR2 from the germline V gene are MNHEY and SMNVEV (reference sequence). The CDR3 loop is CASRRGTGPGEQYF. The CDR3 DNA reads TGTGCCAGCAGACGTGGGACAGGTCCTGGCGAGCAGTACTTC.

The chain carries TRBV11-2 and TRBJ1-2; 9 positions match TRBD1. V was clipped by 5 bases and J by 4 bases; unmatched bases: 14. The CDR3 totals 17 residues. CDR1 and CDR2 from the germline V gene are SGHAT and FQNNGV. CDR3 sequence (DNA): TGTGCCAGCAGCCTCCTAGCTGGGACAGGGAGCTCCTATGGCTACACCTTC. It specifies CASSLLAGTGSSYGYTF. The full variable domain, its missing parts supplied by reference TRBV11-2 and TRBJ1-2, is EAGVAQSPRYKIIEKRQSVAFWCNPISGHATLYWYQQILGQGPKLLIQFQNNGVVDDSQLPKDRFSAERLKGVDSTLKIQPAKLEDSAVYLCASSLLAGTGSSYGYTFGSGTRLTVV.

This clone came up a few times. This same CDR3 is encoded by further DNA sequences in the sample. The chain links TRBV5-1 to TRBJ2-3; D gene unclear. V lost 1 base, J lost 4 bases, and 7 bases lay in between. There are 13 residues in the CDR3. Germline V gene data show CDR1 as SGHRS and CDR2 as YFSETQ. The CDR3 nucleotides read TGCGCCAGCAGCTTGAGTGGGGCAGATACGCAGTATTTT. Translating it yields CASSLSGADTQYF.

The J gene is TRBJ1-1, the V gene TRBV29-1; 7 positions match TRBD1. This CDR3 has 12 amino acids. Germline CDR1 and CDR2: SQVTM and ANQGSEA. The trim removed 6 bases at V and 1 base at J, leaving 2 bases unmatched. CDR3 amino acids: CSVKGANTEAFF. As DNA, the CDR3 is TGCAGCGTAAAGGGGGCGAACACTGAAGCTTTCTTT.

The genes are TRBV4-1 and TRBJ2-1, with a weak D call TRBD2 (5 bases). The CDR3 extends over 13 amino acids. CDR1 is MGHRA and CDR2 is YSYEKL in the germline V gene. V lost 1 base and J 6 bases, leaving 7 bases between the germline ends. The CDR3 sequence is CASSQVGLNEQFF. DNA of the CDR3: TGCGCCAGCAGCCAAGTAGGACTCAATGAGCAGTTCTTC.